This record concerns one T cell receptor beta chain sequence. The source of the sample is a study of Ad26.COV2.S vaccination and SARS-CoV-2 variants. The CDR3 extends over 15 amino acids. The V gene's germline CDR1 is SGHRS and CDR2 YFSETQ. Trimming stripped 0 bases from V and 1 base from J, with 8 bases between. This table comes from immunoSEQ multiplex PCR, and its TCRdb copy is limited to in-frame clones, with some not included. The sample carries approximately 410,000 clones, around nine tenths recorded once. Sample treatment: 15 to 20 received Ad26.COV2.S at low or high dose, single or two shots; about five received placebo; per-sample allocation not given. Samples analyzed were those drawn on day 63 after the first vaccine or placebo injection.

The chain is built from TRBV5-1 and TRBJ1-5; unclear D gene. Sequences were derived from peripheral blood, sampled in a trial of Ad26.COV2.S vaccine versus placebo. The sequence was obtained from a person aged 18-60 years who received the Ad26.COV2.S COVID-19 vaccine or a placebo. CDR3 region: CASSLEGVSNQPQHF. CDR3 coding DNA: TGCGCCAGCAGCTTGGAGGGCGTGAGCAATCAGCCCCAGCATTTT.